This section outlines one TCR beta chain sequence together with its context. The antigen is not known. The sample belongs to a study of PD-1 blockade in classical Hodgkin lymphoma. This CDR3 spans 16 amino acids. The germline V gene encodes CDR1 ENHRY and CDR2 SYGVKD. Trimming cost V 6 bases and J 4 bases, with 16 bases left between them. Every patient was affected by relapse after autologous stem cell transplantation, while exposure to brentuximab vedotin was not uniform. Findings and limits, study-wide: Differences between repertoires have undefined causes, possibly disease activity or prior therapy. Compared with healthy donors, newly diagnosed patients reportedly showed lower baseline TCR diversity.

Method: immunoSEQ multiplex PCR; TCRdb's copy keeps in-frame clones and lacks some. The sample contains 25,000 to 40,000 clones, roughly 82% of which appear only once. This sequence originates from a human donor with classical Hodgkin lymphoma. The V and J genes are TRBV10-3 and TRBJ2-6, with TRBD2 as a possible D gene (6 bases). The sample consisted of peripheral blood mononuclear cells (PBMCs), taken at baseline. The CDR3 region has the DNA TGTGCCATCAGGGGAGGCGCTTTTGCAGGGGCCAACGTCCTGACTTTC. It encodes CAIRGGAFAGANVLTF.